Shown below are 7 T cell receptor beta chains from a single sample sequenced in a study of T cells in Graves' hyperthyroidism and ophthalmopathy (dated 2019 in TCRdb). The library was made by multiplex PCR. Sequencing relied on an Illumina HiSeq 2000. TCR beta CDR3 regions were amplified from RNA transcripts. For the first round of RT-PCR on the TCR CDR3, the HTBI primer set was used together with the Qiagen OneStep RT-PCR kit. TCRdb reanalyzed the raw reads on its own, using fastp at Q25 for trimming and MiXCR for clone calling, and kept in-frame beta chains. CDR3 protein duplicates are merged, each entry listing the most common genes and DNA. Present in this sample are hundreds of thousands of distinct CDR3 sequences, approximately 17% of which were seen just once. The ten largest clones take up roughly 18% of the sample. Sequencing input: blood. The source is a woman under 30 with Graves' ophthalmopathy.

The rearrangement uses TRBV10-2 and TRBJ2-5; perhaps TRBD2 as D (5 bases). V lost 7 bases and J 1 base, leaving 10 bases between the germline ends. This CDR3 is 13 amino acids long. Germline V gene lookup returns CDR1 WSHSY and CDR2 SAAADI. In DNA, the CDR3 is TGCGCCAGCAAGAGGGATTTCCAAGAGACCCAGTACTTC. Its translation is CASKRDFQETQYF.

The chain has TRBV12-3 or TRBV12-4 and TRBJ2-3; 11 nucleotides align to TRBD2. CDR3 length: 18 amino acids. V dropped 0 bases and J dropped 4; count of bases not matched to a gene: 9. CDR3 amino acids: CASSLAEVAGGWADTQYF. In nucleotides, the CDR3 is TGTGCCAGCAGTTTAGCGGAGGTAGCGGGGGGGTGGGCAGATACGCAGTATTTT.

In this sample, this clonotype turned up many times. Germline is not matched at one junction end, which may reflect a read error. This chain connects TRBV11-2 to TRBJ2-3, with D perhaps matching TRBD1 or TRBD2 (6 bases each). Germline CDR1 reads SGHAT; CDR2 reads FQNNGV. The CDR3 runs 17 residues. The CDR3 DNA reads as TGTGCCAGCAGCGTAGAGTATTACCGGGGGCCTACAGATACGCAGTATTTT. Translating it yields CASSVEYYRGPTDTQYF.

This clonotype was observed a few times. The V call is TRBV3-1, the J call TRBJ2-3; no firm D call. The CDR3 loop spans 18 amino acids. Germline CDR1 reads LGHDT; CDR2 reads YNNKEL (reference sequence). V was trimmed by 4 bases and J by 2 bases, leaving 22 bases between them. DNA for the CDR3: TGTGCCAGCAGCCTAAAAAACGCCCCCCGGGCACTCACAGATACGCAGTATTTT. Translated: CASSLKNAPRALTDTQYF.

The V gene is TRBV27, the J gene TRBJ2-7; TRBD1 matches at 8 bases. V lost 0 bases, J lost 3 bases, and 7 bases stayed unmatched. CDR3 length: 16 residues. CDR1 is MNHEY, CDR2 SMNVEV, per germline (reference sequence). The CDR3 nucleotides are TGTGCCAGCAGTTTATCGTTACGGGGGACAGGCTACGAGCAGTACTTC. It encodes CASSLSLRGTGYEQYF.

This clonotype was seen repeatedly, ten times or more. This sequence joins TRBV28 and TRBJ1-1; a possible D gene is TRBD1 (6 bases). Per germline, CDR1 MDHEN and CDR2 SYDVKM. This CDR3 region has 15 residues. Trimming took 2 bases from V and 1 from J, leaving 11 bases between them. CDR3 in DNA: TGTGCCAGCAGTTTAGTCCAGGGGTGGAACACTGAAGCTTTCTTT. This gives the protein CASSLVQGWNTEAFF.

This chain uses TRBV7-9 with TRBJ2-7; possibly TRBD1 or TRBD2 for D (5 bases each). Per germline, CDR1 SEHNR and CDR2 FQNEAQ (reference sequence). The germline V and J ends were trimmed by 3 bases and 3 bases, with 12 bases remaining between them. This CDR3 contains 14 residues. The CDR3 region is CASSLGDGYYEQYF. CDR3 DNA: TGTGCCAGCAGCTTGGGGGACGGATACTACGAGCAGTACTTC.